A single sample gave rise to the 12 T cell receptor beta chains below, sequenced in a study of identical twins. TCRdb called the 5' RACE reads again in MiXCR, with one record for every CDR3 protein. The sample records roughly 200,000 distinct CDR3 sequences, approximately 16% being singletons. The data were also submitted as part of a second study, on T cells expressing NK-cell markers.

The specimen sequenced was CD8+ T cells sorted from blood. These receptors came from a woman in her late teens or twenties in good health.

The genes are TRBV29-1 and TRBJ1-1, with D hard to call. The CDR3 consists of 11 residues. CDR1 and CDR2 from the germline V gene are SQVTM and ANQGSEA. Deletions cut 8 bases from V and 4 bases from J, with 11 bases between. The CDR3 bases are TGCAGCTTGAGGAGAGCCACTGAAGCTTTCTTT. This gives the protein CSLRRATEAFF.

This clonotype was observed a few times. This chain joins TRBV3-1 and TRBJ2-3; the D is unclear. Germline V gene lookup returns CDR1 LGHDT and CDR2 YNNKEL (reference sequence). V dropped 6 bases and J dropped 2 bases, with 15 bases sitting between them. The CDR3 sequence is 15 residues long. CDR3 protein: CASRPTHSYTDTQYF. The CDR3 DNA reads TGTGCCAGCAGACCGACCCATTCTTACACAGATACGCAGTATTTT.

This clonotype was counted a few times. The chain combines TRBV2 with TRBJ1-2; D gene uncertain. This CDR3 is 13 amino acids long. Germline values: CDR1 SNHLY, CDR2 FYNNEI. Trimming removed 1 base at V and 6 bases at J, with 9 bases between. This CDR3 reads CASSEGRADGYTF. The CDR3 DNA reads as TGTGCCAGCAGTGAAGGAAGGGCGGATGGCTACACCTTC. The full variable domain, in which reference TRBV2 and TRBJ1-2 provide the parts outside the CDR3, is EPEVTQTPSHQVTQMGQEVILRCVPISNHLYFYWYRQILGQKVEFLVSFYNNEISEKSEIFDDQFSVERPDGSNFTLKIRSTKLEDSAMYFCASSEGRADGYTFGSGTRLTVV.

The chain's CDR3 is CASGLGQGATYEQYF. The DNA for the CDR3 is TGTGCTAGTGGTTTGGGGCAGGGGGCTACCTACGAGCAGTACTTC. J is TRBJ2-7 and V is TRBV12-5; 8 nucleotides line up with TRBD1. After removal of 1 base from V and 2 bases from J, the junction contained 4 bases not matched to a gene. The CDR3 is 15 residues long. Per the germline V gene, CDR1 is LGHNT and CDR2 is FRNRAP.

The CDR3 DNA reads TGTGCCAGCAGTGAATGGGTCGGGACTAGCGGGAGAATGAATGAGCAGTTCTTC. Translating gives CASSEWVGTSGRMNEQFF. V is TRBV2 and J is TRBJ2-1, with 14 bases identical to TRBD2. Germline V gene lookup returns CDR1 SNHLY and CDR2 FYNNEI. The CDR3 is 18 residues long. V shed 2 bases and J 7 bases; nucleotides not matched to a gene: 10.

This clonotype has only a few counts. This chain uses TRBV7-9 with TRBJ2-3, with 10 bases that match TRBD2. The CDR3 is 14 amino acids. CDR1 and CDR2 (germline): SEHNR, FQNEAQ (reference sequence). Trimming took 1 base from V and 6 from J; bases not matched to a gene: 1. The CDR3, as DNA: TGTGCCAGCAGCTTAGAAGCGGGGGGGGATACGCAGTATTTT. Translated: CASSLEAGGDTQYF. Supplemented by reference TRBV7-9 and TRBJ2-3, the full variable domain reads DTGVSQNPRHKITKRGQNVTFRCDPISEHNRLYWYRQTLGQGPEFLTYFQNEAQLEKSRLLSDRFSAERPKGSFSTLEIQRTEQGDSAMYLCASSLEAGGDTQYFGPGTRLTVL.

This clonotype was picked up a small number of times. The chain joins TRBV9 to TRBJ2-2, with a tentative D call TRBD2 (5 bases). Between the trimmed V and J ends, which lost 3 bases and 3 bases, there was a span of 6 bases. The germline V gene has CDR1 SGDLS and CDR2 YYNGEE. The CDR3 is 13 residues long. Here the CDR3 reads CASSGTYTGELFF. The CDR3 nucleotides are TGTGCCAGCAGCGGGACTTACACCGGGGAGCTGTTTTTT.

Concerning this clonotype itself: At one boundary the junction diverges from the germline segment, which might be a read error. The chain joins TRBV19 to TRBJ2-1; a possible D gene is TRBD1 (5 bases). CDR1 is LNHDA, CDR2 SQIVND, per germline (reference sequence). The CDR3 length is 11 residues. DNA for the CDR3: TGTGCCCGCATTAAGGGGCGGCGTTTGCTCTTC. Amino acids: CARIKGRRLLF.

This clonotype was observed a handful of times. The chain carries TRBV5-6 and TRBJ2-6; D unresolved. Germline V gene lookup returns CDR1 SGHDT and CDR2 YYEEEE. The CDR3 is 15 amino acids. The germline V and J ends were trimmed by 4 bases and 0 bases, with 8 bases remaining between them. CDR3 amino acids: CASSLTPSGANVLTF. The CDR3 coding sequence is TGTGCCAGCAGCCTGACCCCCTCTGGGGCCAACGTCCTGACTTTC.

This clonotype was observed a few times. The chain carries TRBV14 and TRBJ2-1, with 7 nucleotides matching TRBD2. Germline V gives CDR1 SGHDN, CDR2 FVKESK. V was pared by 6 bases and J by 6 bases, with 5 bases of the junction left unmatched. The CDR3 spans 13 residues. The CDR3 sequence is CASSSGTINEQFF. The CDR3 DNA reads as TGTGCCAGCAGTTCCGGGACTATCAATGAGCAGTTCTTC.

This clonotype was picked up a small number of times. V gene TRBV9 combines with J gene TRBJ2-1; D is perhaps TRBD1 or TRBD2 (7 bases each). The V gene's germline CDR1 is SGDLS and CDR2 YYNGEE. With 7 bases removed from V and 6 bases from J, the gap between germline ends came to 20 bases. The length of the CDR3 is 15 residues. The CDR3: CASGGGDRLSNEQFF. The CDR3 DNA follows: TGTGCCAGCGGGGGGGGGGACAGACTTTCCAATGAGCAGTTCTTC.

This clonotype was detected only a few times. V is TRBV27 and J is TRBJ2-1; D is unresolved. The CDR3 spans 16 residues. Looked up from germline, CDR1 is MNHEY and CDR2 is SMNVEV (reference sequence). V lost 6 bases to trimming and J lost 4 bases, with 19 bases between them. CDR3 sequence: CASSLLSPGGYNEQFF. In DNA, the CDR3 is TGTGCCAGCAGCCTCTTGAGCCCAGGCGGTTACAATGAGCAGTTCTTC.